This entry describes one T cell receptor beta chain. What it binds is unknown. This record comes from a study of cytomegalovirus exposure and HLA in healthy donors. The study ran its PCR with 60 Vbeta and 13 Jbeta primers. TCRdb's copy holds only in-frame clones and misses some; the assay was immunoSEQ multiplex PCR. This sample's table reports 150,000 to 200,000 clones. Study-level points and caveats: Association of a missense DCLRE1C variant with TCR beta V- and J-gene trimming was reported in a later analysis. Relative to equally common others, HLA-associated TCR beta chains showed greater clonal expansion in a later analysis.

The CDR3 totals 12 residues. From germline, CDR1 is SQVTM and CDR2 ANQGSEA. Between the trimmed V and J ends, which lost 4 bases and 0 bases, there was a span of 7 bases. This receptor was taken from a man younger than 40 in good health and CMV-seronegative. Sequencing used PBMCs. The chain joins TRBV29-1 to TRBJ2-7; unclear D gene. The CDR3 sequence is CSVGHDSYEQYF. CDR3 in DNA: TGCAGCGTTGGGCACGACTCCTACGAGCAGTACTTC.